The 25 T cell receptor beta chains presented below share a single source sample, sequenced in a study of blood T cells in healthy people across ages. The second PCR ran roughly 6 to 11 cycles with a sample-barcoded 5' primer and J-beta primers. In TCRdb, the 5' RACE reads were re-called with MiXCR into one record per CDR3 protein. Of some 920,000 distinct CDR3 sequences in the sample, just over 50% are singletons; the top ten hold 20% to 25%. Material: blood. These receptors all come from a woman in her sixties or seventies in good health.

Here the CDR3 reads CSVEASEGNYGYTF. For the CDR3, the DNA is TGCAGCGTTGAGGCGTCGGAGGGGAACTATGGCTACACCTTC. The chain links TRBV29-1 to TRBJ1-2; perhaps TRBD1 as D (5 bases). With 3 bases removed from V and 2 bases from J, the gap between germline ends came to 13 bases. The CDR3 length is 14 residues. In germline, CDR1 is SQVTM, CDR2 ANQGSEA.

This clonotype has only a few counts. The chain combines TRBV10-3 with TRBJ1-2, with 7 bases identical to TRBD1. With 2 bases clipped from V and 7 bases from J, the junction kept 4 bases outside the gene matches. Germline CDR1 reads ENHRY; CDR2 reads SYGVKD. The CDR3 spans 13 residues. DNA of the CDR3: TGTGCCATCAGTGAGACGACAGGGATTGGCTACACCTTC. It encodes CAISETTGIGYTF.

On this clonotype: A read error may explain this, as a much larger clone is one base away. The CDR3 region has the DNA TGTGCCAGCAGCTTAACTAGCGGGAACGCAGATACGCAGTATTTT. Its translation is CASSLTSGNADTQYF. The genes are TRBV7-8 and TRBJ2-3; TRBD2 agrees at 10 bases. The germline gives CDR1 SGHVS, CDR2 FQNEAQ. Trimming cost V 2 bases and J 4 bases; bases outside gene matches: 3. CDR3 length equals 15 residues.

This clonotype was recorded a few times. The V and J genes are TRBV5-1 and TRBJ2-6; D may be TRBD1 or TRBD2 (6 bases each). Germline V CDR1 and CDR2: SGHRS, YFSETQ. V dropped 1 base and J dropped 0 bases, with 17 bases sitting between them. CDR3 length equals 19 residues. CDR3 DNA sequence: TGCGCCAGCAGCTTGACCTCCGGGGGCGGATTCTCTGGGGCCAACGTCCTGACTTTC. Its protein product is CASSLTSGGGFSGANVLTF.

The rearrangement links TRBV7-3 to TRBJ2-3; no clear D. Germline V gene sequence: CDR1 SGHTA, CDR2 FQGTGA. The V gene lost 4 bases and the J gene lost 1 base, with 9 bases spanning the gap. The CDR3 is 14 residues long. CDR3 coding DNA: TGTGCCAGCAGCTCATGGGCACGCACAGATACGCAGTATTTT. Translation gives CASSSWARTDTQYF.

The chain recombines TRBV4-3 with TRBJ1-1; 7 bases map to TRBD1. The trim removed 4 bases at V and 5 bases at J, leaving 7 bases unmatched. Germline CDR1 LGHNA, CDR2 YSLEER. The CDR3 loop spans 14 amino acids. CDR3 nucleotides: TGCGCCAGCAGCCGGGACAGCGCAAGAACTGAAGCTTTCTTT. It translates to CASSRDSARTEAFF.

The rearrangement uses TRBV29-1 and TRBJ1-1; D unclear. The V gene lost 7 bases and the J gene lost 8 bases, with 11 bases spanning the gap. Germline V gene data show CDR1 as SQVTM and CDR2 as ANQGSEA. The CDR3 covers 10 residues. The CDR3: CSAWTVEAFF. The CDR3 DNA reads TGCAGCGCCTGGACCGTCGAAGCTTTCTTT.

This chain links TRBV7-2 with TRBJ2-7, with D uncertain. The CDR3 loop spans 14 amino acids. With 5 bases removed from V and 0 bases from J, the gap between germline ends came to 11 bases. In germline, CDR1 is SGHTA, CDR2 FQGNSA. The CDR3 sequence is CASSPETSSYEQYF. The CDR3 DNA sequence: TGTGCCAGCAGCCCAGAGACGAGCTCCTACGAGCAGTACTTC.

Concerning this clonotype: One end of the junction fails to match germline, which may point to a read error. The V call is TRBV27, the J call TRBJ2-7; 8 bases are shared with TRBD1. The germline CDR1 and CDR2 sequences are MNHEY and SMNVEV (reference sequence). CDR3 length: 13 residues. The CDR3 nucleotides read TGTGCCAGCAGTCCCGGACAGGGAGGTGAGCGGTACTTC. Translation gives CASSPGQGGERYF.

This chain connects TRBV6-1 to TRBJ2-5; possible D gene TRBD1, 5 bases. The DNA end is more similar to TRBJ2-7, so the J call may be wrong. The CDR3 sequence is 14 residues long. The V gene's germline CDR1 is MNHNS and CDR2 SASEGT. The CDR3 is CASSEAWTHYEQYF. The CDR3 DNA is TGTGCCAGCAGTGAAGCGTGGACACACTACGAGCAGTACTTC.

This sequence joins TRBV5-1 and TRBJ2-5, with a possible D match to TRBD2 (6 bases). This CDR3 spans 14 amino acids. Germline CDR1 reads SGHRS; CDR2 reads YFSETQ. With 3 bases removed from V and 5 bases from J, the gap between germline ends came to 14 bases. The CDR3 spells CASSSGEVAETQYF. The DNA for the CDR3 is TGCGCCAGCAGCTCGGGAGAGGTGGCTGAGACCCAGTACTTC.

The rearrangement links TRBV2 to TRBJ1-2; no definite D call. Germline V gene data show CDR1 as SNHLY and CDR2 as FYNNEI. CDR3 size: 13 residues. Trimming shortened V by 6 bases and J by 4 bases, and 12 bases separated the two germline ends. This CDR3 reads CASSPTEPYGYTF. The CDR3 bases are TGTGCCAGCAGCCCCACCGAACCCTATGGCTACACCTTC.

The rearrangement uses TRBV3-1 and TRBJ2-7, with 7 nucleotides matching TRBD1. There are 14 residues in the CDR3. Germline CDR1 reads LGHDT; CDR2 reads YNNKEL (reference sequence). J lost 2 bases, V lost 4 bases, and 5 bases had no gene match. CDR3 sequence reads: CASSPTGSTYEQYF. The CDR3 region has the DNA TGTGCCAGCAGCCCGACAGGGAGTACCTACGAGCAGTACTTC.

The chain employs TRBV20-1 and TRBJ2-1; 11 bases line up with TRBD2. Germline-derived CDR1 and CDR2 are DFQATT and SNEGSKA (reference sequence). Trimming cost V 1 base and J 4 bases; bases outside gene matches: 6. The CDR3 loop spans 16 amino acids. As DNA, the CDR3 is TGCAGTGCTAGAGTCCCTAGCGGGAGGTCTTACAATGAGCAGTTCTTC. This codes for CSARVPSGRSYNEQFF.

For this clonotype: A much larger clone is a single base away; this may be a read error. This sequence joins TRBV5-1 and TRBJ2-7, with 7 bases aligning to TRBD2. V lost 0 bases to trimming and J lost 6 bases; unmatched junction nucleotides: 6. The germline gives CDR1 SGHRS, CDR2 YFSETQ. The CDR3 length is 14 residues. The CDR3 bases are TGCGCCAGCAGCTTGGGCGGGAGTGGCTCCGAGCAGTACTTC. Translating gives CASSLGGSGSEQYF.

The chain recombines TRBV4-1 with TRBJ2-6, with a tentative D call TRBD2 (5 bases). The V end lost 1 base, the J end lost 0 bases, and 10 bases lay between the germline ends. Per the germline V gene, CDR1 is MGHRA and CDR2 is YSYEKL. The CDR3 sequence is 17 residues long. CDR3 DNA sequence: TGCGCCAGCAGCCAAGGCGGACGGGGCTCTGGGGCCAACGTCCTGACTTTC. Protein sequence: CASSQGGRGSGANVLTF.

The chain carries TRBV20-1 and TRBJ2-1, with D possibly being TRBD2 (6 bases). Trimming took off 5 bases at V and 0 bases at J, with 14 bases between the two ends. Germline V gene data show CDR1 as DFQATT and CDR2 as SNEGSKA (reference sequence). This CDR3 contains 15 residues. The CDR3 sequence: CSAGDWRGSYNEQFF. The CDR3 DNA sequence: TGCAGTGCTGGGGATTGGCGGGGCTCCTACAATGAGCAGTTCTTC.

This chain connects TRBV10-3 to TRBJ2-5; D might be TRBD2 (6 bases). The CDR3 is 17 residues long. The germline CDR1 and CDR2 sequences are ENHRY and SYGVKD. Trimming left V 6 bases short and J 5 bases short, with 25 bases between. CDR3 DNA: TGTGCCATCAGCATAACCTACACCCGGGACTTGTTTGAGACCCAGTACTTC. It yields the protein CAISITYTRDLFETQYF.

This clonotype occurred a few times. The genes are TRBV27 and TRBJ2-5, with no clear D. The better agreement between TRBJ2-7 and the DNA end casts doubt on the J call. The CDR3 covers 15 residues. The germline CDR1 and CDR2 sequences are MNHEY and SMNVEV (reference sequence). The CDR3 DNA is TGTGCCAGCAGTTCTGGCGCTTCCTCCTCGAACGAGCAGTACTTC. Residues: CASSSGASSSNEQYF.

This clonotype was observed a handful of times. The J gene is TRBJ2-1, the V gene TRBV5-1, with 10 positions matching TRBD1. With V trimmed by 2 bases and J by 6 bases, 5 bases remained unmatched. The CDR3 totals 15 residues. The germline gives CDR1 SGHRS, CDR2 YFSETQ. CDR3 in DNA: TGCGCCAGCAGCTTTCAGGGACAGGGGCCCAATGAGCAGTTCTTC. Its translation: CASSFQGQGPNEQFF.

This chain links TRBV29-1 with TRBJ2-6; either TRBD1 or TRBD2 may fit D (5 bases each). The V end lost 5 bases, the J end lost 1 base, and 12 bases lay between the germline ends. This CDR3 is built from 15 residues. The germline CDR1 and CDR2 sequences are SQVTM and ANQGSEA. CDR3 nucleotide sequence: TGCAGCGTTTCCGGGACCATGTCTGGGGCCAACGTCCTGACTTTC. Its protein product is CSVSGTMSGANVLTF. Full variable domain (outside the CDR3, taken from reference TRBV29-1 and TRBJ2-6): SAVISQKPSRDICQRGTSLTIQCQVDSQVTMMFWYRQQPGQSLTLIATANQGSEATYESGFVIDKFPISRPNLTFSTLTVSNMSPEDSSIYLCSVSGTMSGANVLTFGAGSRLTVL.

The count of this clonotype is one. J is TRBJ2-2 and V is TRBV20-1, with 7 bases aligning to TRBD1. Germline CDR1 is DFQATT and CDR2 is SNEGSKA (reference sequence). CDR3 length: 15 residues. Trimming at V came to 6 bases and at J to 1 base, leaving 8 bases not matched to a gene. The CDR3 DNA sequence: TGCAGTGCCAGACCCGGGACAGTGAACACCGGGGAGCTGTTTTTT. This translates into CSARPGTVNTGELFF.

This clonotype was seen a few times. V and J are TRBV12-3 or TRBV12-4 and TRBJ2-7; the match to TRBD1 covers 9 bases. V shed 3 bases and J 5 bases; nucleotides not matched to a gene: 8. The CDR3 totals 15 residues. CDR3 DNA: TGTGCCAGCAGTTTCACAATGGGGACAGGGAACGAGCAGTACTTC. This encodes CASSFTMGTGNEQYF.

The chain uses TRBV24-1 and TRBJ2-5; D might be TRBD1 or TRBD2, each matching 5 bases. V was cut by 7 bases and J by 3 bases, with 14 bases left in between. CDR1 and CDR2 (germline): KGHDR, SFDVKD. The CDR3 spans 14 residues. The chain's CDR3 is CATRGARGEETQYF. The CDR3 coding sequence is TGTGCCACCAGAGGAGCACGAGGGGAAGAGACCCAGTACTTC.

The chain carries TRBV6-5 and TRBJ2-4; D unclear. The germline V gene has CDR1 MNHEY and CDR2 SVGAGI. The ends were cut back, 4 bases at V and 13 bases at J, with 26 bases in the middle. CDR3 length equals 16 residues. The CDR3 DNA is TGTGCCAGCAGTTTAACCGGGCCCCTTTTTTCCTACGGGCAGTACTTC. This sequence encodes CASSLTGPLFSYGQYF.